The entry that follows covers one T cell receptor beta chain sequence. This entry is derived from a study of shared clonotypes between healthy human individuals. The data were produced by immunoSEQ multiplex PCR, yet TCRdb's version contains in-frame clones alone and is incomplete. The sample has approximately 1.4 million clones; approximately 98% are singletons. CDR1 is LGHNT and CDR2 is FRNRAP in the germline V gene. The length of the CDR3 is 15 residues. V lost 6 bases and J 0 bases, leaving 12 bases between the germline ends. The sequence was collected from a man aged 25 to 45 in good health. The J gene is TRBJ2-1, the V gene TRBV12-5; the D gene is possibly TRBD1 (5 bases). Material for sequencing was naive CD4+ T cells sorted from blood. Described subset: CD45RA+ positively selected. The CDR3 here is CASGPDRPSYNEQFF. The CDR3 coding sequence is TGTGCTAGTGGGCCCGACAGACCCTCCTACAATGAGCAGTTCTTC.